This T cell receptor beta chain was obtained from a study of shared clonotypes between healthy human individuals. Study-wide results and caveats: Some naive CD4 clonotypes, roughly 5%, turned up in common across several donors.

Of note for this clone: Its antigen remains unknown.

V lost 6 bases and J lost 8; bases outside the gene matches: 12. Germline V gene data show CDR1 as MNHNY and CDR2 as SVGAGI (reference sequence). The CDR3 is 14 residues long. Here immunoSEQ multiplex PCR was the method, and the copy in TCRdb shows in-frame clones only, minus some. Found here are under 1,100,000 clones, 70% to 80% of them singletons; the top ten hold approximately 1.5%. J is TRBJ1-2 and V is TRBV6-6; 7 positions agree with TRBD1. Material: memory CD4+ T cells sorted from blood. Specified subset: CD45RA-negative fraction. This receptor was identified in a young man in good health. The CDR3 loop reads CASSTRTGHPGYTF. As DNA, the CDR3 is TGTGCCAGCAGCACCCGGACAGGCCACCCAGGCTACACCTTC.